This is a list of T cell receptor beta chains from one sample in a study of Ad26.COV2.S vaccination and SARS-CoV-2 variants. Using immunoSEQ multiplex PCR, the repertoire was profiled, and TCRdb retains in-frame clones only, with some absent. The sample records about 460,000 clones, 80% to 90% being singletons. Specimen: peripheral blood, collected in a trial of Ad26.COV2.S vaccine versus placebo. These receptors all come from a person aged 18 to 59 who received the Ad26.COV2.S COVID-19 vaccine or a placebo. Both conserved end residues are part of each CDR3.

V: TRBV5-1
J: TRBJ1-1
CDR3: CASSSNVGGSEAFF

V: TRBV28
J: TRBJ2-7
CDR3: CASSLPTAGSYYEQYF

V: TRBV13
J: TRBJ1-3
CDR3: CASSLLGGGSGNTIYF

V: TRBV14
J: TRBJ2-1
CDR3: CASSFRQGLKNEQFF

V: TRBV7-2
J: TRBJ2-5
CDR3: CASSLAGVSETQYF

V: TRBV27
J: TRBJ2-1
CDR3: CASSPGTGGQFF

V: TRBV11-2
J: TRBJ1-2
CDR3: CASSERDPRGGYTF

V: TRBV7-2
J: TRBJ2-5
CDR3: CASSPSGTGTETQYF

V: TRBV9
J: TRBJ2-2
CDR3: CASSVERGGTGELFF

V: TRBV2
J: TRBJ2-7
CDR3: CASSGQGGFTAQYF

V: TRBV11-2
J: TRBJ2-1
CDR3: CASSWTSGRAEEQFF

V: TRBV15
J: TRBJ2-1
CDR3: CATSRETSGHNEQFF